In its sample, the clone carrying this TCR beta chain was seen many times. The antigen remains undetermined. Researchers took RNA transcripts and amplified the TCR beta CDR3 regions from them. Primed by the HTBI set, a first-round RT-PCR was run on the TCR CDR3. TCRdb re-called the multiplex PCR reads through MiXCR, storing one row per CDR3 protein. The sample shows fewer than 450,000 distinct CDR3 sequences, about 15% of them seen only once. This CDR3 comprises 12 residues. Losses at the gene ends were 1 base for V and 3 bases for J; bases not matched to a gene: 0. The germline gives CDR1 DFQATT, CDR2 SNEGSKA (reference sequence). The sample belongs to a study of T cells in Graves' hyperthyroidism and ophthalmopathy. Notes on the study in general: Most clonotypes expanded in thyroid above 0.001 were likewise present in blood.

Exclusion followed for patients with uncontrolled infection, other autoimmune disease, pregnancy or lactation. The PBMCs had their origin in approximately 10 ml of fresh peripheral blood. The genes are TRBV20-1 and TRBJ2-7, with TRBD1 matching 7 bases. This receptor was taken from a woman aged 55-69 years with Graves' ophthalmopathy. Specimen: blood. The CDR3, as DNA: TGCAGTGCTAGAGGGGACAGCTACGAGCAGTACTTC. Translated, it gives CSARGDSYEQYF.